A selection of T cell receptor beta chains follows, all from one sample in a study of radiotherapy plus CTLA-4 blockade in lung cancer. Only in-frame clones appear in the TCRdb table, and some are missing; sequencing was by immunoSEQ multiplex PCR. The sample holds around 78,000 clones, 78% seen once. The source was peripheral blood, collected from a patient treated with radiotherapy plus ipilimumab. These receptor sequences come from a human donor with non-small cell lung cancer who had a partial response to radiotherapy plus ipilimumab. Some clones in this sample may be carry-over from other donors' samples. Each CDR3 is given with its conserved first and last residue. The D gene is left open where the match is weak. Size tells how often a clone was seen (once, few, many) or the class of an expanded clone, and some rows leave it out.

>TRBV5-1|-|TRBJ2-7|-
TGCGCCAGCAGCTTGCCACGGGACACCGGGGTGGAGCAGTACTTC
CASSLPRDTGVEQYF
>TRBV9|-|TRBJ2-7|-
TGTGCCAGCAGCGTAGGCCCGGGGAGTACCGGGGAGCAGTACTTC
CASSVGPGSTGEQYF
>TRBV21-1|few|TRBJ1-2|-
TGTGCCAGCAGCACCAGGAACAGGGGACGTACCTATGGCTACACCTTC
CASSTRNRGRTYGYTF
>TRBV18|-|TRBJ2-3|-
TGTGCCAGCTCACCCCCAGGGGCAGATACGCAGTATTTT
CASSPPGADTQYF
>TRBV7-2|-|TRBJ1-1|-
TGTGCCAGCAGCTTATGGAGACAGACAGCTTTCTTT
CASSLWRQTAFF
>TRBV6-6|-|TRBJ2-4|-
TGTGCCAGCAGTTATATCGGGTTTTCGGACATTCAGTACTTC
CASSYIGFSDIQYF
>TRBV6-5|-|TRBJ1-2|TRBD1
TGTGCCAGCAGTTACTCTACGACAGGGTATGGCGGCTACACCTTC
CASSYSTTGYGGYTF
>TRBV7-9|-|TRBJ2-7|TRBD1
TGTGCCAGCAGCTTAGGGACAGGGGGCGGCGAGCAGTACTTC
CASSLGTGGGEQYF
>TRBV7-2|-|TRBJ2-1|-
TGTGCCAGCAGCGTCACAACAGGGTACAATGAGCAGTTCTTC
CASSVTTGYNEQFF
>TRBV14|-|TRBJ2-1|TRBD2
TGTGCCAGCAGCCCTTTGAGGGAGGGGTGGGTAGCGGACTACAATGAGCAGTTCTTC
CASSPLREGWVADYNEQFF
>TRBV6-7|-|TRBJ1-4|-
TGTGCCAGCAGTTACGGATATCAGGGGATGGAAGTTTCGGAAAAACTGTTTTTT
CASSYGYQGMEVSEKLFF
>TRBV10-2|-|TRBJ2-1|TRBD2
TGCGCCACTAGACTAGCGGGAAACAATGAGCAGTTCTTC
CATRLAGNNEQFF
>TRBV19|-|TRBJ2-1|TRBD1
TGTGCCAGTAGTCCGACAGGGTCGGGTGAGCAGTTCTTC
CASSPTGSGEQFF
>TRBV9|-|TRBJ2-7|-
TGTGCCAGCAGCGTAGACCTAGCCCACGAGCAGTACTTC
CASSVDLAHEQYF
>TRBV5-1|-|TRBJ2-5|TRBD1
TGCGCCAGCAGCTTGGTTGTAGTAGGGACAGGGGCAGAGACCCAGTACTTC
CASSLVVVGTGAETQYF
>TRBV6-5|-|TRBJ1-1|-
TGTGCCAGCAGTTCCCACATCCGCGGCACTGAAGCTTTCTTT
CASSSHIRGTEAFF
>TRBV7-9|-|TRBJ1-2|TRBD1
TGTGCCAGCAGCTTTCCCAGACAGGGGTATGGCTACACCTTC
CASSFPRQGYGYTF
>TRBV5-4|-|TRBJ2-7|-
TGTGCCAGCAGCCTCCTTCTGGGGCGGCGCTCCTACGAGCAGTACTTC
CASSLLLGRRSYEQYF
>TRBV14|once|TRBJ1-1|-
TGTGCCAGCAGCCCAGACCCTCGGGGGGGCTGGTTGAGCACTGAAGCTTTCTTT
CASSPDPRGGWLSTEAFF
>TRBV5-6|-|TRBJ1-2|-
TGTGCCAGCAGCCTGCGAGGAGGGAGGTCCTATGGCTACACCTTC
CASSLRGGRSYGYTF
>TRBV6-1|-|TRBJ2-1|TRBD2
TGTGCCAGCAGGCTAGCGGGAGGGGGGTACAATGAGCAGTTCTTC
CASRLAGGGYNEQFF
>TRBV10-1|-|TRBJ2-7|-
TGCGCCAGCAGTGCCTCTAGGCTCGGGGAGCAGTACTTC
CASSASRLGEQYF
>TRBV7-3|-|TRBJ2-5|-
TGTGCCAGCAGCTCGACAACCCAAGAGACCCAGTACTTC
CASSSTTQETQYF
>TRBV19|-|TRBJ1-3|TRBD1
TGTGCCAGTAGTATGGGACAGTACTCTGGAAACACCATATATTTT
CASSMGQYSGNTIYF
>TRBV9|-|TRBJ2-5|TRBD1
TGTGCCAGCAGCGTTAGACAGGGGTACCAAGAGACCCAGTACTTC
CASSVRQGYQETQYF
>TRBV28|-|TRBJ2-7|TRBD2
TGTGCCAGCAGTTTAAGGGGACTAGCGGGAGGGCCGAGAGAGCAGTACTTC
CASSLRGLAGGPREQYF
>TRBV7-2|-|TRBJ2-7|TRBD1
TGTGCCAGCAGCTCGCGAAGGGACAGACCGTACGAGCAGTACTTC
CASSSRRDRPYEQYF
>TRBV30|-|TRBJ2-5|-
TGTGCCTGGAGTCCCGGGACATTAGGGGAGACCCAGTACTTC
CAWSPGTLGETQYF
>TRBV7-5|-|TRBJ1-5|-
TGTGTCAGAAGCGCGATTAGACAGGTAAGGGATCAGCCCCAGCATTTT
CVRSAIRQVRDQPQHF
>TRBV7-3|-|TRBJ2-5|TRBD1
TGTGCCAGCAGCTTAAACCAGGGGGCTCAAGAGACCCAGTACTTC
CASSLNQGAQETQYF
>TRBV11-2|-|TRBJ2-7|TRBD2
TGTGCCAGCAGCCAAGGCGCTAGCGGGCACTACGAGCAGTACTTC
CASSQGASGHYEQYF
>TRBV28|-|TRBJ2-1|-
TGTGCCAGCAGCTGGCCGGGACTTCTTAATGAGCAGTTCTTC
CASSWPGLLNEQFF
>TRBV18|few|TRBJ2-6|TRBD1
TGTGCCAGCTCCATCAGACAGGGGCGACGGGGGGCCAACGTCCTGACTTTC
CASSIRQGRRGANVLTF
>TRBV7-2|-|TRBJ2-7|TRBD2
TGCGCCAGCAGCCAAGATACTAGCGGGGGGGCCTCCGAGCAGTACTTC
CASSQDTSGGASEQYF
>TRBV7-9|-|TRBJ2-7|TRBD1
TGTGCCAGCACCAACCAAGAGGGACAGGCCCACGAGCAGTACTTC
CASTNQEGQAHEQYF
>TRBV18|-|TRBJ1-2|TRBD1
TGTGCCAGCTCAACCGGGACAGATAACTATGGCTACACCTTC
CASSTGTDNYGYTF
>TRBV6-1|-|TRBJ2-1|TRBD2
TGTGCCAGCACCTGGGTAGCGGGAGATAGGAATGAGCAGTTCTTC
CASTWVAGDRNEQFF
>TRBV6-1|-|TRBJ1-1|-
TGTGCCAGCAGTGACCTTAAGAGCACTGAAGCTTTCTTT
CASSDLKSTEAFF
>TRBV5-1|-|TRBJ1-1|TRBD1
TGCGCCAGCAGCTTGCGACAGGGGAACACTGAAGCTTTCTTT
CASSLRQGNTEAFF
>TRBV6-1|-|TRBJ1-1|-
TGTGCCAGCAGTGAGACACAGGGCCTTGAAGCTTTCTTT
CASSETQGLEAFF
>TRBV28|-|TRBJ2-7|TRBD1
TGTGCCAGCAGCAGTACCGGGACAGGGTCCTACGAGCAGTACTTC
CASSSTGTGSYEQYF
>TRBV7-8|-|TRBJ2-1|TRBD2
TGTGCCAGCAGCATTAGCGGGGTGGAAAAGTTCTTC
CASSISGVEKFF
>TRBV5-1|-|TRBJ2-2|-
TGCGCCAGCAGCTTGTCGGACACCGGGGAGCTGTTTTTT
CASSLSDTGELFF
>TRBV5-1|few|TRBJ2-1|-
TGCGCCAGCAGCTCATACAATGAGCAGTTCTTC
CASSSYNEQFF
>TRBV5-5|-|TRBJ2-2|-
TGTGCCAGCAGCTTGGACTTGCGTACCGGGGAGCTGTTTTTT
CASSLDLRTGELFF
>TRBV7-3|-|TRBJ2-1|-
TGTGCCAGCAGCACCCAAGGGGGTGGGACCTTAGACTACAATGAGCAGTTCTTC
CASSTQGGGTLDYNEQFF
>TRBV10-3|-|TRBJ1-2|-
TGTGCCATCAGTGATTCGGCAGGGAAGGATGGCTACACCTTC
CAISDSAGKDGYTF
>TRBV9|-|TRBJ2-3|-
TGTGCCAGCAGCGTAGGCGGAGGGGGGGCCGGGGATACGCAGTATTTT
CASSVGGGGAGDTQYF
>TRBV19|-|TRBJ2-4|TRBD1
TGTGCCAGTAGTGCCTCCCGGGGGACAGGGCGACAGGGGAGTGGAGCCAAAAACATTCAGTACTTC
CASSASRGTGRQGSGAKNIQYF
>TRBV5-1|-|TRBJ2-7|-
TGCGCCAGCAGCTTGTTACCTAGCTCCTACGAGCAGTACTTC
CASSLLPSSYEQYF
>TRBV28|-|TRBJ1-2|-
TGTGCCAGCAGCACTAACTATGGCTACACCTTC
CASSTNYGYTF
>TRBV27|-|TRBJ2-5|-
TGTGCCAGCAGTTCTCTAGTTAACAAAGAGACCCAGTACTTC
CASSSLVNKETQYF
>TRBV7-2|-|TRBJ2-5|-
TGTGCCAGCAGCTTATCCCTGACAGCAGAGACCCAGTACTTC
CASSLSLTAETQYF
>TRBV29-1|-|TRBJ2-7|TRBD1
TGCAGCGTTGACAGGGGGCTTGGATCATACGAGCAGTACTTC
CSVDRGLGSYEQYF
>TRBV10-1|-|TRBJ2-4|TRBD1
TGCGCCAGCAGCGCTAACAGGGGAGCCAAAAACATTCAGTACTTC
CASSANRGAKNIQYF